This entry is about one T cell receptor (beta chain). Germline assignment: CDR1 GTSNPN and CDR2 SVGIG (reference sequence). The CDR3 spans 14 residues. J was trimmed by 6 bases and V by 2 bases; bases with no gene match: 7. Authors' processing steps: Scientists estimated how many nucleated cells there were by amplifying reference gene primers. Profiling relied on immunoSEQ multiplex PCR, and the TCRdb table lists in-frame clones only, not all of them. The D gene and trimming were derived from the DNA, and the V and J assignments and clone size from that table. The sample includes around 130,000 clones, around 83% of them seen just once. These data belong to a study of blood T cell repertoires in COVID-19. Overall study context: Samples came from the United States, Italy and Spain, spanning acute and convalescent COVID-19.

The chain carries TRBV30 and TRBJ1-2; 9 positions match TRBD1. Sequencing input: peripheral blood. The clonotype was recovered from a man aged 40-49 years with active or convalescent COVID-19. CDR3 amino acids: CAWSQGTGLDGYTF. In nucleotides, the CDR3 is TGTGCCTGGAGTCAAGGGACAGGGTTGGATGGCTACACCTTC.